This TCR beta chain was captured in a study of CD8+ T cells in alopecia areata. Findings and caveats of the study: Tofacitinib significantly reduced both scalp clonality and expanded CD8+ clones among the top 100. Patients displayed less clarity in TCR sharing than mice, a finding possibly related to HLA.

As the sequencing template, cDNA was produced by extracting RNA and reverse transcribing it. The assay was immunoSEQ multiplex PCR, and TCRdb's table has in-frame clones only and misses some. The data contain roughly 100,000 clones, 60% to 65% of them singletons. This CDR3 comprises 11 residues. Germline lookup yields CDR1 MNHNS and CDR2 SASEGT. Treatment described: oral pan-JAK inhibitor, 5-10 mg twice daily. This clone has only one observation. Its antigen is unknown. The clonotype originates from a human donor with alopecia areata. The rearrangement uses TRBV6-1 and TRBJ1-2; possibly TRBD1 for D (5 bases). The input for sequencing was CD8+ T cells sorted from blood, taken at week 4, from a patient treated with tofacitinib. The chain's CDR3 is CETQESYGYTF. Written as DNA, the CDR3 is TGTGAAACACAGGAATCCTATGGCTACACCTTC.